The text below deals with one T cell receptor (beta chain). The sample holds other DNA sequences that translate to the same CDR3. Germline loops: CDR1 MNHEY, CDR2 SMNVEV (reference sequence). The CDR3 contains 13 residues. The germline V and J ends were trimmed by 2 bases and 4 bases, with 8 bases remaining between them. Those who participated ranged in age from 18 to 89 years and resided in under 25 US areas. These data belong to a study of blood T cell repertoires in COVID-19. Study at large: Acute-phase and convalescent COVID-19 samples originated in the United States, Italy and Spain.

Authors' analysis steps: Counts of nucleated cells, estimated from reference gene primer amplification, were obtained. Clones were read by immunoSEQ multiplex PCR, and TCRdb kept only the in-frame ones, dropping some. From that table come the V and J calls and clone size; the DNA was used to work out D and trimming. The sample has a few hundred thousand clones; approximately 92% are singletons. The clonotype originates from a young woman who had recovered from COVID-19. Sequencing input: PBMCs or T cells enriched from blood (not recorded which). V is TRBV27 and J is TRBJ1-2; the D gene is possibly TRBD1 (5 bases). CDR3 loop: CASSLGGAYGYTF. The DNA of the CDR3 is TGTGCCAGCAGTTTAGGAGGGGCCTATGGCTACACCTTC.